This TCR beta chain was observed in a study of blood T cell repertoires in COVID-19. Overall study: T cells, B-cell-depleted T cells, or PBMCs provided the cDNA or gDNA that served as material.

This study enrolled people aged roughly 18 to 89 from approximately 25 US geographic areas. The study assigned cohorts using participant-reported clinical history. In the original processing: Nucleated cell number was recorded as an estimate derived from reference gene primer amplification. Assay used: immunoSEQ multiplex PCR; TCRdb lists only in-frame clones, some missing. V, J and clone size were drawn from that table, and D and trimming were deduced from the DNA. The profile shows 270,000 or so clones, roughly 90% of them singletons. Per the germline V gene, CDR1 is SEHNR and CDR2 is FQNEAQ (reference sequence). V was clipped by 4 bases and J by 6 bases; unmatched bases: 6. The CDR3 covers 14 residues. In its sample, this clone was seen a few times.

V is TRBV7-9 and J is TRBJ2-7; TRBD1 matches at 10 bases. Material: PBMCs or T cells enriched from blood (not recorded which). The TCR comes from a woman in her thirties or forties with acute COVID-19. CDR3 loop: CASSSPGQGFEQYF. CDR3 sequence (DNA): TGTGCCAGCAGCTCTCCGGGACAGGGGTTCGAGCAGTACTTC. Using reference TRBV7-9 and TRBJ2-7 for the parts outside the CDR3, the full variable domain is DTGVSQNPRHKITKRGQNVTFRCDPISEHNRLYWYRQTLGQGPEFLTYFQNEAQLEKSRLLSDRFSAERPKGSFSTLEIQRTEQGDSAMYLCASSSPGQGFEQYFGPGTRLTVT.